What follows describes a single T cell receptor beta chain. Its specificity is not known. The data are from a study of tumor-infiltrating T cells and Merkel cell polyomavirus. Study in general: CD8+ T cells recognized the Merkel cell polyomavirus KLL epitope. Chemotherapy, radiation and immunotherapies were given, not standardized across patients.

Whole-study results and caveats: Tumors with roughly 5-120 versus 0-3 unique KLL-specific clonotypes showed a significant MCC-specific survival advantage.

Measured with immunoSEQ multiplex PCR; TCRdb has only the in-frame clones, and not every one. The sample yields under 2,500 clones, approximately 98% seen once. V lost 4 bases, J lost 4 bases, and 13 bases lay in between. From germline, CDR1 is SGHAT and CDR2 FQDESV (reference sequence). This CDR3 is built from 14 residues. All patients' tumors stained robustly positive for Merkel cell polyomavirus Large T antigen by immunohistochemistry. The receptor comes from a man between 65 and 80 years old with Merkel cell carcinoma. Sequenced input: lymph node tissue. The chain carries TRBV11-1 and TRBJ1-1, with D tentatively TRBD1 (6 bases). The CDR3 loop is CASSSYTGTTEAFF. CDR3 nucleotides: TGTGCCAGCAGCTCCTATACAGGGACCACTGAAGCTTTCTTT.